This T cell receptor beta chain originates from a study of technical replicates of blood from a handful of donors (dated by TCRdb to 2016 to 2017). The library came from the immunoSEQ multiplex PCR assay. TCRdb took this table from immuneACCESS and kept in-frame rearrangements with V and J called. Such tables lack part of the clones; where checked against another copy, unresolved V genes explain under half of the gap, and the rest is unexplained. In this sample the table shows approximately 74,000 clones, 95% to 98% of which occur a single time. Together, the top ten hold over 0.15% of the sample. Notes on this clone: Its antigen specificity is not known. No quality values exist for individual bases; no much larger clone is one base distant.

Counted from cysteine to phenylalanine, this CDR3 has 14 amino acids. Just CDR3 DNA is preserved here, 42 bases in frame from base 1. The germline V gene gives CDR1 as MGHRA and CDR2 as YSYEKL. V is pruned by 3 bases and J by 2 bases, leaving 4 bases of the junction without a gene match. Sequencing was carried out using T cells isolated from PBMCs. The chain uses TRBV4-1 and TRBJ2-7, and 7 junctional nucleotides match TRBD1. This receptor was obtained from a human donor in good health. Read as DNA, the sequence is TGCGCCAGCAGCCAGGGGACAGCAGCCTACGAGCAGTACTTC. This yields the protein CASSQGTAAYEQYF.